This record looks at one T cell receptor (beta chain) sequence and its context. Its antigen remains unidentified. The source of the sample is a study of Ad26.COV2.S vaccination and SARS-CoV-2 variants. Study background: The study gave Ad26.COV2.S intramuscularly, once or twice 56 days apart. Overall study results and limits: Marked by substantial breadth, spike-specific CD8+ and CD4+ T cell responses were reportedly seen after vaccination.

Treatment of the sample: around 19 received Ad26.COV2.S at low or high dose, single or two shots; 5 received placebo; per-sample allocation not given. After the first vaccine or placebo injection, samples were drawn on day 63. Assay used: immunoSEQ multiplex PCR; TCRdb lists only in-frame clones, some missing. The table records 440,000 or so clones, 92% of them present only once. The CDR3 is 14 amino acids. Looked up from germline, CDR1 is MDHEN and CDR2 is SYDVKM. V was pared by 6 bases and J by 5 bases, with 14 bases between. The sequencing here drew on peripheral blood, taken in a trial of Ad26.COV2.S vaccine versus placebo. The chain is built from TRBV28 and TRBJ1-3; a possible D gene is TRBD1 (5 bases). The TCR originated in a person between 18 and 59 years old who received the Ad26.COV2.S COVID-19 vaccine or a placebo. This CDR3 reads CASSFIGERNTIYF. In DNA form, the CDR3 reads TGTGCCAGCAGCTTTATAGGGGAAAGAAACACCATATATTTT.